These 27 T cell receptor beta chains share one sample of origin, sequenced in a study of early T cells in non-severe SARS-CoV-2 infection. Via MiXCR, TCRdb re-called the 5' RACE reads, giving one row per CDR3 protein. The sample contains some 42,000 distinct CDR3 sequences, 5% to 6.5% of which appear only once. The sample was whole blood, taken at baseline. These receptors came from an adult who was a healthcare worker with PCR-confirmed SARS-CoV-2 infection or an uninfected control (not recorded which).

The gene calls are TRBV28 and TRBJ1-2, with 10 bases aligning to TRBD1. This CDR3 region has 14 residues. J gave up 1 base and V 6 bases, and 2 bases lay outside the gene matches. The germline gives CDR1 MDHEN, CDR2 SYDVKM. CDR3 protein: CASSDRGHNYGYTF. CDR3 DNA sequence: TGTGCCAGCAGCGACAGGGGGCATAACTATGGCTACACCTTC.

This clonotype was found a few times. The CDR3 loop reads CASSLLPGQTYEQYF. The CDR3 DNA sequence: TGCGCCAGCAGCCTTCTTCCGGGACAGACCTACGAGCAGTACTTC. V and J are TRBV4-1 and TRBJ2-7; 7 bases match TRBD1. The ends lost 4 bases at V and 2 bases at J; junction bases unmatched: 8. The CDR3 loop spans 15 amino acids. The germline V gene encodes CDR1 MGHRA and CDR2 YSYEKL.

This clonotype was picked up a small number of times. The chain carries TRBV20-1 and TRBJ2-6; D remains ambiguous. Trimming cost V 6 bases and J 0 bases, with 3 bases left between them. The CDR3 runs 12 residues. The germline CDR1 and CDR2 sequences are DFQATT and SNEGSKA (reference sequence). The CDR3 DNA sequence: TGCAGTGCGGTCTCTGGGGCCAACGTCCTGACTTTC. Translating it yields CSAVSGANVLTF.

This clonotype was detected many times. The V gene is TRBV27, the J gene TRBJ2-7, with D possibly being TRBD2 (6 bases). Germline V lookup: CDR1 MNHEY, CDR2 SMNVEV (reference sequence). The CDR3 length is 14 residues. Trimming stripped 8 bases from V and 1 base from J, with 15 bases between. Here the CDR3 reads CASSPSAQSYEQYF. Here the CDR3 DNA reads TGTGCCAGCTCTCCTAGCGCCCAATCCTACGAGCAGTACTTC.

The chain couples TRBV7-8 to TRBJ2-5, with TRBD2 matching 7 bases. The CDR3 has 14 residues. The germline V gene encodes CDR1 SGHVS and CDR2 FQNEAQ. V lost 2 bases and J lost 4; bases outside the gene matches: 4. The CDR3 here is CASSLKRGGETQYF. For the CDR3, the DNA is TGTGCCAGCAGCTTAAAGCGGGGTGGAGAGACCCAGTACTTC.

This clonotype was seen a few times. The chain joins TRBV7-9 to TRBJ2-2; tentative D call: TRBD1 (6 bases). This CDR3 spans 17 amino acids. V was trimmed by 4 bases and J by 2 bases, leaving 17 bases between them. Germline V gene data show CDR1 as SEHNR and CDR2 as FQNEAQ (reference sequence). The CDR3 DNA is TGTGCCAGCAGCTCCACCGATGGACAGAGAAACACCGGGGAGCTGTTTTTT. This gives the protein CASSSTDGQRNTGELFF.

This sequence joins TRBV2 and TRBJ2-1; 7 nucleotides match TRBD2. Germline V gene sequence: CDR1 SNHLY, CDR2 FYNNEI. The ends lost 7 bases at V and 0 bases at J; junction bases unmatched: 3. The CDR3 totals 14 residues. Here the CDR3 DNA reads TGTGCCAGCAATTGGGGGGGCTCCTACAATGAGCAGTTCTTC. Translation: CASNWGGSYNEQFF.

The table lists this clonotype with many counts. This rearrangement joins TRBV12-5 to TRBJ2-3, with D perhaps given as TRBD1 or TRBD2 (5 bases each). The germline V gene has CDR1 LGHNT and CDR2 FRNRAP. This CDR3 is built from 15 residues. V was pared by 0 bases and J by 7 bases, with 14 bases between. CDR3 coding DNA: TGTGCTAGTGGTTTGGTGGGACCCCAGGCGTATACGCAGTATTTT. Protein sequence: CASGLVGPQAYTQYF.

At least ten counts were recorded for this clonotype. The chain employs TRBV28 and TRBJ1-5; 12 bases align to TRBD1. Unmatched junction bases numbered 5, after V lost 4 bases and J lost 7 bases. This CDR3 is built from 15 residues. Germline V gene lookup returns CDR1 MDHEN and CDR2 SYDVKM. CDR3 protein: CASSSGTGGRQPQHF. As DNA, the CDR3 is TGTGCCAGCAGTTCCGGGACAGGGGGCAGGCAGCCCCAGCATTTT. The complete variable domain, with remaining parts taken from reference TRBV28 and TRBJ1-5, reads DVKVTQSSRYLVKRTGEKVFLECVQDMDHENMFWYRQDPGLGLRLIYFSYDVKMKEKGDIPEGYSVSREKKERFSLILESASTNQTSMYLCASSSGTGGRQPQHFGDGTRLSIL.

This clonotype was counted between two and nine times. The rearrangement links TRBV27 to TRBJ2-2; maybe TRBD2 (7 bases). Between the trimmed V and J ends, which lost 7 bases and 6 bases, there was a span of 21 bases. CDR3 length: 16 amino acids. Germline CDR1 reads MNHEY; CDR2 reads SMNVEV (reference sequence). The CDR3 bases are TGTGCCAGCACCTCGAGGGGGGGGCTGGGGGCCGGGGAGCTGTTTTTT. Protein: CASTSRGGLGAGELFF.

This clonotype was recorded at least ten times. This rearrangement joins TRBV29-1 to TRBJ1-5, with 8 bases lining up with TRBD1. Germline V lookup: CDR1 SQVTM, CDR2 ANQGSEA. The length of the CDR3 is 13 residues. Losses at the gene ends were 6 bases for V and 3 bases for J; bases not matched to a gene: 4. The CDR3 coding sequence is TGCAGCGTGAGGACAGGGCTCAATCAGCCCCAGCATTTT. The encoded protein is CSVRTGLNQPQHF.

The chain links TRBV7-3 to TRBJ2-5; possible D gene TRBD1, 6 bases. The germline V and J ends were trimmed by 5 bases and 5 bases, with 12 bases remaining between them. This CDR3 comprises 13 residues. Per the germline V gene, CDR1 is SGHTA and CDR2 is FQGTGA. CDR3 sequence: CASSATGYETQYF. CDR3 nucleotides: TGTGCCAGCAGCGCAACAGGGTACGAGACCCAGTACTTC.

This clonotype was picked up one time. This may be a read error: a much more frequent sequence differs by one nucleotide. The chain is built from TRBV4-2 and TRBJ2-3; TRBD2 agrees at 7 bases. The length of the CDR3 is 14 residues. Germline V CDR1 and CDR2: LGHNA, YNFKEQ. For the CDR3, the DNA is TGTGTCAGCAGCCAAAGCGGGGAAACAGATACGCAGTATTTT. This sequence encodes CVSSQSGETDTQYF.

There are many counts of this clonotype. The chain links TRBV12-3 or TRBV12-4 to TRBJ1-5, with D perhaps TRBD1 (6 bases). CDR3 size: 13 residues. V dropped 6 bases and J dropped 11 bases, with 17 bases sitting between them. CDR3 protein: CASREQGFAAQHF. The CDR3 coding sequence is TGTGCCAGCAGGGAGCAGGGGTTCGCGGCCCAGCATTTT.

This clonotype was seen a few times. The chain has TRBV7-9 and TRBJ2-7; TRBD2 aligns across 8 bases. This CDR3 has 15 amino acids. The germline CDR1 and CDR2 sequences are SEHNR and FQNEAQ (reference sequence). The J segment lost 3 bases and the V segment lost 1 base, leaving 5 bases of the junction unmatched. Here the CDR3 reads CASSLVTSGGYEQYF. CDR3 in DNA: TGTGCCAGCAGCTTAGTGACCAGCGGGGGCTACGAGCAGTACTTC.

The rearrangement joins TRBV7-9 to TRBJ2-1; 9 positions match TRBD2. CDR3 length: 15 residues. Unmatched junction bases numbered 9, after V lost 4 bases and J lost 8 bases. Germline-derived CDR1 and CDR2 are SEHNR and FQNEAQ (reference sequence). The CDR3 bases are TGTGCCAGCAGCTCACCTTGGCGGGGGGGCGATGAGCAGTTCTTC. This sequence encodes CASSSPWRGGDEQFF.

This clonotype was recorded many times. The gene calls are TRBV24-1 and TRBJ2-5; tentative D call: TRBD1 (6 bases). Germline CDR1 reads KGHDR; CDR2 reads SFDVKD. Trimming stripped 5 bases from V and 2 bases from J, with 17 bases between. CDR3 length equals 16 residues. In nucleotides, the CDR3 is TGTGCCACCAGTGCAGGGGCGATCAACCCTCAAGAGACCCAGTACTTC. It specifies CATSAGAINPQETQYF.

The chain has TRBV29-1 and TRBJ2-7, with 7 bases lining up with TRBD2. CDR3 length equals 12 residues. The germline CDR1 and CDR2 sequences are SQVTM and ANQGSEA. Trimming at V came to 6 bases and at J to 1 base, leaving 3 bases not matched to a gene. The CDR3 DNA reads TGCAGCGTCAGGACTAGTTCCTACGAGCAGTACTTC. Protein product: CSVRTSSYEQYF.

The table lists this clonotype with many counts. CDR3 loop: CASSLVAGSNTGELFF. The CDR3 DNA is TGTGCCAGCAGCTTAGTGGCAGGGTCGAACACCGGGGAGCTGTTTTTT. The rearrangement uses TRBV11-3 and TRBJ2-2; a weak D match, TRBD1 (5 bases). Trimming removed 1 base from V and 0 bases from J, with 9 bases in between. The CDR3 consists of 16 residues. CDR1 is SGHNT, CDR2 YENEEA, per germline.

V and J are TRBV11-2 and TRBJ1-4; TRBD1 aligns across 7 bases. Germline CDR1 SGHAT, CDR2 FQNNGV. The CDR3 has 15 amino acids. The V and J ends lost 6 bases and 7 bases, in that order; junction bases with no gene match: 11. The CDR3 here is CASRRTGVVAEKLFF. In DNA form, the CDR3 reads TGTGCCAGCAGGCGCACAGGGGTGGTTGCTGAAAAACTGTTTTTT.

This clonotype has a count of ten or more. CDR3 protein: CAWSGRGRSGNTIYF. The CDR3 DNA reads TGTGCCTGGAGTGGCCGGGGAAGATCTGGAAACACCATATATTTT. The chain combines TRBV30 with TRBJ1-3; D gene uncertain. V lost 1 base and J 1 base, leaving 11 bases between the germline ends. The length of the CDR3 is 15 residues. Germline assignment: CDR1 GTSNPN and CDR2 SVGIG (reference sequence).

The chain joins TRBV5-4 to TRBJ1-1; no definite D call. The CDR3 consists of 14 residues. V was trimmed by 1 base and J by 2 bases, leaving 9 bases between them. Germline values: CDR1 SGHNT, CDR2 YYREEE (reference sequence). The CDR3 coding sequence is TGTGCCAGCAGCTTGACAGAGTTTAACACTGAAGCTTTCTTT. This gives the protein CASSLTEFNTEAFF.

This clonotype showed up many times. V gene TRBV5-1 combines with J gene TRBJ2-5; D possibly uses TRBD1 or TRBD2 (5 bases each). Germline values: CDR1 SGHRS, CDR2 YFSETQ. The CDR3 sequence is 14 residues long. Trimming cost V 4 bases and J 2 bases, with 12 bases left between them. CDR3 protein: CASSLSGAQETQYF. The CDR3 DNA sequence: TGCGCCAGCAGCCTATCCGGGGCACAAGAGACCCAGTACTTC.

This clonotype showed up many times. J is TRBJ2-7 and V is TRBV28; 9 bases are a match to TRBD1. V shed 7 bases and J 2 bases; nucleotides not matched to a gene: 9. This CDR3 region has 15 residues. Looked up from germline, CDR1 is MDHEN and CDR2 is SYDVKM. The CDR3 coding sequence is TGTGCCAGCACCCGAGACAGGGGGATGACCTACGAGCAGTACTTC. Amino acid sequence: CASTRDRGMTYEQYF.

There are a few counts of this clonotype. This chain links TRBV5-1 with TRBJ2-3, with TRBD1 matching over 12 bases. Trimming at V came to 0 bases and at J to 1 base, leaving 3 bases not matched to a gene. The CDR3 loop spans 17 amino acids. From germline, CDR1 is SGHRS and CDR2 YFSETQ. CDR3 region: CASSLGRDRGRTDTQYF. In DNA, the CDR3 is TGCGCCAGCAGCTTGGGGCGGGACAGGGGGCGCACAGATACGCAGTATTTT.

This clonotype was counted a few times. This sequence joins TRBV20-1 and TRBJ1-5; D ambiguous. This CDR3 region has 15 residues. Germline-derived CDR1 and CDR2 are DFQATT and SNEGSKA (reference sequence). Trimming stripped 6 bases from V and 0 bases from J, with 15 bases between. CDR3 DNA: TGCAGTGCAAATACGGATGTTTATAGCAATCAGCCCCAGCATTTT. Amino acid sequence: CSANTDVYSNQPQHF.

This clonotype is labeled medium-sized. The chain uses TRBV7-2 and TRBJ1-5; 7 positions match TRBD1. Germline V gives CDR1 SGHTA, CDR2 FQGNSA. The CDR3 is 14 residues long. V lost 4 bases and J lost 4; bases outside the gene matches: 4. The chain's CDR3 is CASSSRTGNQPQHF. The DNA for the CDR3 is TGTGCCAGCAGCTCCCGGACAGGTAATCAGCCCCAGCATTTT. The whole variable domain, filled in from reference TRBV7-2 and TRBJ1-5, reads GAGVSQSPSNKVTEKGKDVELRCDPISGHTALYWYRQSLGQGLEFLIYFQGNSAPDKSGLPSDRFSAERTGGSVSTLTIQRTQQEDSAVYLCASSSRTGNQPQHFGDGTRLSIL.